The 18 T cell receptor beta chains listed next were all sequenced from one sample in a study of T cells in Graves' hyperthyroidism and ophthalmopathy. Regions amplified from RNA transcripts were the TCR beta CDR3 regions. The HTBI primer set served for first-round RT-PCR of the TCR CDR3. TCRdb reanalysed the multiplex PCR reads using MiXCR and keeps one entry per CDR3 protein. The sample includes around 700,000 distinct CDR3 sequences, approximately 36% seen only once; the top ten take 31%. Sequences were obtained from blood. The source is a woman aged 40-49 years with Graves' hyperthyroidism.

The chain links TRBV27 to TRBJ2-7; 12 nucleotides align to TRBD2. The CDR3 has 14 residues. The trim removed 7 bases at V and 4 bases at J, leaving 5 bases unmatched. Germline V gives CDR1 MNHEY, CDR2 SMNVEV (reference sequence). In nucleotides, the CDR3 is TGTGCCAGCACAGAGACTAGCGGGAGATACGAGCAGTACTTC. As protein: CASTETSGRYEQYF.

V and J are TRBV10-3 and TRBJ2-7, with 9 nucleotides matching TRBD1. Germline CDR1 ENHRY, CDR2 SYGVKD. This CDR3 contains 12 residues. CDR3 bases: TGTTCCAGGGACAGGGCAACCTACGAGCAGTACTTC. Amino acid sequence: CSRDRATYEQYF.

This clonotype was detected many times. The chain has TRBV7-9 and TRBJ2-7; D is perhaps TRBD1 (6 bases). The V and J ends lost 2 bases and 0 bases respectively, with 14 bases between them. The CDR3 consists of 16 residues. From germline, CDR1 is SEHNR and CDR2 FQNEAQ (reference sequence). The DNA of the CDR3 is TGTGCCAGCAGCTTACCACTACAGGGAAGCTCCTACGAGCAGTACTTC. This sequence encodes CASSLPLQGSSYEQYF.

This chain uses TRBV6-6 with TRBJ1-1, with 11 bases identical to TRBD1. Germline-derived CDR1 and CDR2 are MNHNY and SVGAGI (reference sequence). The CDR3 contains 16 residues. V lost 5 bases to trimming and J lost 5 bases; unmatched junction nucleotides: 10. CDR3 sequence: CASSLRTGGAGTEAFF. The DNA of the CDR3 is TGTGCCAGCAGTCTCCGGACAGGGGGCGCGGGAACTGAAGCTTTCTTT.

This sequence joins TRBV7-6 and TRBJ1-2; D not resolved. Germline CDR1 is SGHVS and CDR2 is FNYEAQ. The CDR3 totals 15 residues. Trimming took off 5 bases at V and 8 bases at J, with 21 bases between the two ends. The DNA for the CDR3 is TGTGCCAGCAGCCAAGAGGGTGTTTACAAGATGGGCTACACCTTC. This translates into CASSQEGVYKMGYTF.

This sequence joins TRBV25-1 and TRBJ2-2; TRBD1 aligns across 10 bases. There are 17 residues in the CDR3. Germline assignment: CDR1 MGHDK and CDR2 SYGVNS. V lost 5 bases, J lost 7 bases, and 13 bases stayed unmatched. This CDR3 reads CASSQRGKTGGRGELFF. The CDR3 coding sequence is TGTGCCAGCAGTCAAAGGGGCAAGACAGGGGGCCGCGGGGAGCTGTTTTTT.

CDR3 nucleotide sequence: TGCAGTGCCATTCAGGGGAACACTGAAGCTTTCTTT. Protein: CSAIQGNTEAFF. The chain couples TRBV20-1 to TRBJ1-1; a possible D gene is TRBD1 (5 bases). V gave up 6 bases and J gave up 1 base, with 9 bases separating them. The CDR3 runs 12 residues. Germline V gene data show CDR1 as DFQATT and CDR2 as SNEGSKA (reference sequence).

The chain links TRBV6-5 to TRBJ2-2; D gene ambiguous. The CDR3 is made up of 16 amino acids. Germline CDR1 reads MNHEY; CDR2 reads SVGAGI. The V end was cut by 2 bases, the J end by 5 bases, with 15 bases between. This CDR3 reads CASSYNGQLLTGELFF. In DNA, the CDR3 is TGTGCCAGCAGTTACAACGGGCAGCTTCTGACCGGGGAGCTGTTTTTT.

This clonotype was found many times. The chain is built from TRBV2 and TRBJ1-5, with 8 bases identical to TRBD1. This CDR3 comprises 15 residues. The germline V gene encodes CDR1 SNHLY and CDR2 FYNNEI. The junction had 4 bases not matched to a gene; V was cut back by 5 bases and J by 1 base. CDR3 DNA: TGTGCCAGCAGTCAAGGACAGGGAAGCAATCAGCCCCAGCATTTT. It encodes CASSQGQGSNQPQHF.

As concerns this clonotype: It may be a read error: a sequence one base away is much more abundant. This chain links TRBV10-3 with TRBJ1-5, with a weak D call TRBD1 (5 bases). CDR3 length equals 19 residues. Germline CDR1 is ENHRY and CDR2 is SYGVKD. The CDR3 nucleotides are TGTGCCATCAGTGAGTCGGGGGTTGGTTTATTGTCTAGCAGTCAGCCCCAGCATTTT. This gives the protein CAISESGVGLLSSSQPQHF.

The gene calls are TRBV10-3 and TRBJ2-6; D is undetermined. V lost 8 bases, J lost 2 bases, and 10 bases lay in between. The germline gives CDR1 ENHRY, CDR2 SYGVKD. This CDR3 has 14 amino acids. Here the CDR3 DNA reads TGTGCCATCGCAGGCGCCGCTGGGGCCAACGTCCTGACTTTC. It codes for CAIAGAAGANVLTF.

Comments on this clonotype: It may be a read error: a sequence one base away is much more abundant. The chain joins TRBV29-1 to TRBJ1-2; D unclear. Trimming shortened V by 2 bases and J by 2 bases, and 9 bases separated the two germline ends. Germline CDR1 and CDR2: SQVTM and ANQGSEA. The CDR3 loop spans 13 amino acids. This chain's CDR3 is CSVEPAINYGYTF. CDR3 nucleotide sequence: TGCAGCGTTGAACCAGCGATAAACTATGGCTACACCTTC.

This rearrangement joins TRBV6-5 to TRBJ1-1; D is perhaps TRBD1 (6 bases). The length of the CDR3 is 13 residues. Trimming took 5 bases from V and 7 from J, leaving 14 bases between them. From germline, CDR1 is MNHEY and CDR2 SVGAGI. CDR3 in amino acids: CASSGLDRNEAFF. The CDR3, as DNA: TGTGCCAGCAGTGGGCTGGACAGAAATGAAGCTTTCTTT.

The genes are TRBV2 and TRBJ1-2; 9 bases are shared with TRBD1. The CDR3 totals 12 residues. V was clipped by 4 bases and J by 10 bases; unmatched bases: 4. Germline CDR1 SNHLY, CDR2 FYNNEI. Here the CDR3 DNA reads TGTGCCAGCAGTGGGACAGGGGAGGTCTACACCTTC. Its protein is CASSGTGEVYTF.

The chain carries TRBV10-3 and TRBJ2-7, with 10 bases matching TRBD1. Germline CDR1 is ENHRY and CDR2 is SYGVKD. This CDR3 region has 18 residues. V was pared by 8 bases and J by 4 bases, with 20 bases of the junction left unmatched. The CDR3 DNA sequence: TGTGCCATCGCGAACCCCGGGACAGGGGCCATTAGATCATACGAGCAGTACTTC. Its protein product is CAIANPGTGAIRSYEQYF.

This chain links TRBV19 with TRBJ1-1; D ambiguous. This CDR3 is built from 12 residues. V was shortened by 7 bases and J by 4 bases, with 10 bases between the two germline ends. Per the germline V gene, CDR1 is LNHDA and CDR2 is SQIVND (reference sequence). The CDR3 region has the DNA TGTGCCAGTATCGGAGGGTTCACTGAAGCTTTCTTT. Amino acid sequence: CASIGGFTEAFF.

The chain joins TRBV4-1 to TRBJ2-7; possible D gene TRBD1, 6 bases. The CDR3 loop spans 16 amino acids. V was shortened by 0 bases and J by 1 base, with 13 bases between the two germline ends. The germline V gene has CDR1 MGHRA and CDR2 YSYEKL. The CDR3 sequence is CASSQDVTGYSYEQYF. The CDR3, as DNA: TGCGCCAGCAGCCAAGATGTGACAGGCTATTCCTACGAGCAGTACTTC.

This clonotype was seen repeatedly, ten times or more. CDR3 protein: CASSLEGFPYEQYF. Written as DNA, the CDR3 is TGTGCCAGCAGCTTAGAAGGGTTCCCCTACGAGCAGTACTTC. The V call is TRBV7-8, the J call TRBJ2-7; D is unresolved. The CDR3 is 14 amino acids. Germline CDR1 SGHVS, CDR2 FQNEAQ. The V and J ends lost 1 base and 2 bases respectively, with 9 bases between them.